Listed below are T cell receptor beta chains from one sample, sequenced in a study of technical replicates of blood from a handful of donors. Profiled with immunoSEQ multiplex PCR; TCRdb holds only in-frame clones, not every one. The sample holds about 76,000 clones; about 91% are singletons and the top ten take 0.25%. Material for sequencing was T cells isolated from PBMCs. The receptor source for this set is a human donor in good health. CDR3s include the opening cysteine and the closing phenylalanine or tryptophan. The D gene is left open where the match is weak. Some rows mark clone size as missing; the rest say once, few, many or name a class of expanded clone.

d_call | j_call | v_call | clone_size | cdr3_aa
- | TRBJ1-1 | TRBV6-1 | - | CATPRGAMGTEAFF
- | TRBJ2-6 | TRBV19 | - | CASKDDSSGANVLTF
- | TRBJ2-7 | TRBV5-1 | - | CASSLTGNTYEQYF
TRBD1 | TRBJ1-2 | TRBV28 | once | CASSLVFGIRDSSGGNYGYTF
TRBD2 | TRBJ2-1 | TRBV29-1 | - | CSVVGDYAGGLAYNEQFF
TRBD1 | TRBJ2-3 | TRBV28 | - | CASSSTRQGVDTQYF
TRBD1 | TRBJ2-3 | TRBV6-5 | - | CASSYAGQATDTQYF
TRBD1 | TRBJ2-2 | TRBV5-6 | - | CASSAPGTGNTGELFF
TRBD1 | TRBJ2-2 | TRBV12-5 | - | CASGTGGSGELFF
- | TRBJ1-3 | TRBV5-1 | - | CASSLGEPSGNTIYF
TRBD1 | TRBJ2-1 | TRBV5-1 | - | CASSVRDRGRNEQFF
- | TRBJ2-1 | TRBV27 | - | CASITGSYNEQFF
- | TRBJ1-5 | TRBV11-2 | - | CASSLDPGNGNQPQHF
TRBD1 | TRBJ1-1 | TRBV6-1 | - | CASSHGTGGTEAFF
- | TRBJ2-7 | TRBV19 | - | CASSFRAEGYEQYF
- | TRBJ2-5 | TRBV4-1 | - | CASSQEGGQTLQETQYF
TRBD2 | TRBJ2-1 | TRBV20-1 | - | CSCPGEGEQFF
TRBD1 | TRBJ2-2 | TRBV5-1 | - | CASSWVRTGNTGELFF
TRBD2 | TRBJ2-3 | TRBV2 | - | CASSTGTSFSDTQYF
TRBD2 | TRBJ2-1 | TRBV7-9 | - | CASSFPSGRGGDNEQFF
- | TRBJ1-2 | TRBV4-2 | - | CASSQVLRSERIYGYTF
- | TRBJ2-1 | TRBV7-9 | - | CASSFLSGSYNEQFF
- | TRBJ1-1 | TRBV5-1 | few | CASSFDTQNTEAFF
- | TRBJ2-3 | TRBV4-1 | - | CASSQELVIDTQYF
TRBD1 | TRBJ1-2 | TRBV5-4 | - | CASSPGQANYGYTF
TRBD1 | TRBJ1-4 | TRBV4-1 | - | CASSQGDSHRGKLFF
TRBD2 | TRBJ2-7 | TRBV14 | - | CASSQLAGAPYEQYF
- | TRBJ2-7 | TRBV7-9 | - | CASSRDSGLEQYF
TRBD1 | TRBJ1-1 | TRBV6-5 | few | CASSYQGAGTEAFF